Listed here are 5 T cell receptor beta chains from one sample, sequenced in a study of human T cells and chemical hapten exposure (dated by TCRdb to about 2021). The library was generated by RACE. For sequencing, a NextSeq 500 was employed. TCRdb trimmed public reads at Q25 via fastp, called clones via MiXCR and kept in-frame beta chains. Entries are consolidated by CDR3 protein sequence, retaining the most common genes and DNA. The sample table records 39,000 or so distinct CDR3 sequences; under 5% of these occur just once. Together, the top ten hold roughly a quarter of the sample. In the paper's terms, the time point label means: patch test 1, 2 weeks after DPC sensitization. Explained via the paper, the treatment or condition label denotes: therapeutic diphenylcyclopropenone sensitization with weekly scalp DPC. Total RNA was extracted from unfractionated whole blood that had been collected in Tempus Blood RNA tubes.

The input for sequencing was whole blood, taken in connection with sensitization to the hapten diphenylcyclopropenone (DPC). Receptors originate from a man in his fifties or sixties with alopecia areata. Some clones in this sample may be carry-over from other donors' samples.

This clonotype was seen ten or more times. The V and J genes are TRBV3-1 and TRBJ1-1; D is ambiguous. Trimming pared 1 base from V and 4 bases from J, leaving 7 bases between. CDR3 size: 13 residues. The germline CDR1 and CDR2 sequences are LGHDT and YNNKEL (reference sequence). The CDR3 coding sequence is TGTGCCAGCAGCCAAGTCACGAGCACTGAAGCTTTCTTT. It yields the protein CASSQVTSTEAFF.

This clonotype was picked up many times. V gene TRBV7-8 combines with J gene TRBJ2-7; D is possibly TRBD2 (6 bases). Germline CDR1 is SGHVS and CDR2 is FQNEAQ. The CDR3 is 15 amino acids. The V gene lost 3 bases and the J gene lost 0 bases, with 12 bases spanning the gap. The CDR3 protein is CASSLGLLISYEQYF. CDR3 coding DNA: TGTGCCAGCAGCTTGGGACTTCTCATCTCCTACGAGCAGTACTTC.

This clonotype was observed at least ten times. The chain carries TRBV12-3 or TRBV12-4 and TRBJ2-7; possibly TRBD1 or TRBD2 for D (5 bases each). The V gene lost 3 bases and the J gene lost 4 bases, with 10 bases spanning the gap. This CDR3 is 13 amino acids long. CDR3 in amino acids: CASSFGGPYEQYF. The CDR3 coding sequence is TGTGCCAGCAGTTTTGGGGGACCTTACGAGCAGTACTTC.

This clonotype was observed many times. In DNA form, the CDR3 reads TGTGCCAGCAGTTTTTCCTACGAGCAGTACTTC. It translates to CASSFSYEQYF. The J gene is TRBJ2-7, the V gene TRBV12-3 or TRBV12-4; D gene ambiguous. The CDR3 is 11 residues long. The V end was cut by 3 bases, the J end by 1 base, with 1 base between.

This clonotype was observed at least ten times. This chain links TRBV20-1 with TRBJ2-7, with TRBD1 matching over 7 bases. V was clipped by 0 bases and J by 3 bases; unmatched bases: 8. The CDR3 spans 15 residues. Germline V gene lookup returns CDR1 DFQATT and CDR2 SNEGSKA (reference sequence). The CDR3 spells CSARDKARQGYEQYF. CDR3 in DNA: TGCAGTGCTAGAGATAAGGCGAGACAGGGCTACGAGCAGTACTTC.